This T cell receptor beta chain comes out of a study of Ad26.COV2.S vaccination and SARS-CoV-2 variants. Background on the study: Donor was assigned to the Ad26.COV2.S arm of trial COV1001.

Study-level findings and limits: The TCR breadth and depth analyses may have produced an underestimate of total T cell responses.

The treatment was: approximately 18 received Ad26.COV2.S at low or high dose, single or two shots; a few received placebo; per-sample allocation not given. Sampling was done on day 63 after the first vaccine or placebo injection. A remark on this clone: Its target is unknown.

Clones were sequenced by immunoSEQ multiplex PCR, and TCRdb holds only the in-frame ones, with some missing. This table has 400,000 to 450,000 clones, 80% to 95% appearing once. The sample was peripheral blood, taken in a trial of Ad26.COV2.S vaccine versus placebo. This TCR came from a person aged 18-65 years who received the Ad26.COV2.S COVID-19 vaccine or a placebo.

This CDR3 is CAAWTGGDDQPQHF. The DNA of the CDR3 is TGTGCCGCCTGGACGGGGGGGGACGATCAGCCCCAGCATTTT. V is TRBV10-3 and J is TRBJ1-5, with D possibly TRBD1 on 5 matching bases. Germline V CDR1 and CDR2: ENHRY, SYGVKD. This CDR3 contains 14 residues. Trimming shortened V by 11 bases and J by 5 bases, and 19 bases separated the two germline ends.